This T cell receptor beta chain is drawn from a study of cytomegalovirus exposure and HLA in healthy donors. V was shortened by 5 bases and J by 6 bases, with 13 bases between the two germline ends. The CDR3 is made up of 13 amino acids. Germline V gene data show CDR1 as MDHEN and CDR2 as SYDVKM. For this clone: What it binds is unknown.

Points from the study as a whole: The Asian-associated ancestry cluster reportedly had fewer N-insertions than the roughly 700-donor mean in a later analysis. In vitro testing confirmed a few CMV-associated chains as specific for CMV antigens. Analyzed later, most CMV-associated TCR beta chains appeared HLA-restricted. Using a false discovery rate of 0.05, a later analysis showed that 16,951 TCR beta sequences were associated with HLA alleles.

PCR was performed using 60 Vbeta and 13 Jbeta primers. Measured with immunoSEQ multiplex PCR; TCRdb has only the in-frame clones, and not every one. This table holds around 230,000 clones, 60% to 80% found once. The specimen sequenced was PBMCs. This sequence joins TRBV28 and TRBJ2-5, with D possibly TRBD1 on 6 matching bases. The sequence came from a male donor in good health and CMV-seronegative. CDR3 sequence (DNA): TGTGCCAGCAGTCCTCACAGGGAGCAGACCCAGTACTTC. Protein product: CASSPHREQTQYF.